The 14 T cell receptor beta chains given below trace back to one sample, sequenced in a study of identical twins. MiXCR, run by TCRdb on the 5' RACE reads, gives a single entry per CDR3 protein. Here the sample spans 350,000 or so distinct CDR3 sequences, 7% to 9.5% being singletons. The sequenced sample consisted of naive T cells sorted from blood. The origin of the receptors is a woman aged 50 to 60 in good health.

This clonotype appeared many times. The rearrangement links TRBV12-3 or TRBV12-4 to TRBJ2-5; no clear D gene. This CDR3 contains 12 residues. Trimming cost V 7 bases and J 4 bases, with 10 bases left between them. CDR3 in DNA: TGTGCCAGCACCTGGAGTGGAGAGACCCAGTACTTC. Translation gives CASTWSGETQYF.

This clonotype was recorded many times. This chain uses TRBV4-1 with TRBJ2-1, with 8 bases matching TRBD2. The CDR3 contains 16 residues. CDR1 MGHRA and CDR2 YSYEKL come from the germline V gene. The trim removed 3 bases at V and 4 bases at J, leaving 8 bases unmatched. As DNA, the CDR3 is TGCGCCAGCAGCCAGCCCCTAGCGGGTATATACAATGAGCAGTTCTTC. It codes for CASSQPLAGIYNEQFF.

This clonotype was detected ten times or more. This chain joins TRBV20-1 and TRBJ1-2; D unclear. The CDR3 runs to 12 residues. V gave up 6 bases and J gave up 6 bases, with 14 bases separating them. Germline-derived CDR1 and CDR2 are DFQATT and SNEGSKA (reference sequence). Here the CDR3 reads CSAGGGLDGYTF. In nucleotides, the CDR3 is TGCAGTGCCGGAGGAGGGTTGGATGGCTACACCTTC.

The sample holds a few counts of this clonotype. This CDR3 fails to terminate in the conserved phenylalanine or tryptophan, so it likely reflects a read error. This chain's CDR3 is CASRSGTTSREQFL. CDR3 DNA: TGCGCCAGCAGAAGCGGGACCACCTCTAGGGAGCAGTTCCTC. The chain recombines TRBV5-1 with TRBJ2-1; 7 bases fit TRBD2. V shed 5 bases, J shed 10 bases, and the junction held 12 bases outside the gene matches. The CDR3 spans 14 residues. Looked up from germline, CDR1 is SGHRS and CDR2 is YFSETQ.

As regards this clonotype: At one end, the junction sequence differs from germline, possibly due to a read error. J is TRBJ2-1 and V is TRBV25-1; TRBD1 matches at 8 bases. The CDR3 runs 12 residues. Germline CDR1 and CDR2: MGHDK and SYGVNS. The CDR3 nucleotides are TGTGCCAGCAGTTCAGGGGGCGCATATGTACTCTTC. Residues: CASSSGGAYVLF.

This clonotype appeared a few times. This rearrangement joins TRBV12-3 or TRBV12-4 to TRBJ1-2; 12 bases match TRBD1. The ends lost 8 bases at V and 5 bases at J; junction bases unmatched: 6. The CDR3 totals 14 residues. CDR3 loop: CASFRDRGQYGYTF. The DNA of the CDR3 is TGTGCCAGCTTCCGGGACAGGGGGCAATATGGCTACACCTTC.

This clonotype was found many times. J is TRBJ2-3 and V is TRBV10-3; 8 bases line up with TRBD1. In germline, CDR1 is ENHRY, CDR2 SYGVKD. This CDR3 spans 15 amino acids. With V trimmed by 3 bases and J by 4 bases, 6 bases remained unmatched. The CDR3 DNA reads as TGTGCCATCAGTGATCCGGGACAGGCGGCAGATACGCAGTATTTT. Its translation: CAISDPGQAADTQYF.

The genes are TRBV29-1 and TRBJ2-3; TRBD1 matches 10 bases. CDR1 is SQVTM and CDR2 is ANQGSEA in the germline V gene. The trim removed 4 bases at V and 5 bases at J, leaving 12 bases unmatched. The CDR3 extends over 16 amino acids. CDR3 loop: CSVAAPDRGMVDTQYF. Here the CDR3 DNA reads TGCAGCGTTGCGGCCCCGGACAGGGGGATGGTAGATACGCAGTATTTT.

This clonotype was counted only a few times. The chain recombines TRBV5-6 with TRBJ2-5, with TRBD2 identical over 10 bases. Germline V gene sequence: CDR1 SGHDT, CDR2 YYEEEE. V trimming: 6 bases; J trimming: 5 bases; junction bases outside the gene matches: 10. CDR3 size: 15 residues. Written as DNA, the CDR3 is TGTGCCAGCAACTTAGGGACTAGCGCGTACGAGACCCAGTACTTC. Translation gives CASNLGTSAYETQYF.

This clonotype has only a few counts. The CDR3 sequence: CASSLLTGGLETQYF. CDR3 DNA sequence: TGTGCCAGCAGCTTGCTGACAGGGGGCCTAGAGACCCAGTACTTC. The chain uses TRBV7-9 and TRBJ2-5; TRBD1 matches at 10 bases. CDR3 size: 15 residues. With 3 bases clipped from V and 4 bases from J, the junction kept 5 bases outside the gene matches. Germline lookup yields CDR1 SEHNR and CDR2 FQNEAQ (reference sequence).

Only a few counts were recorded for this clonotype. V and J are TRBV7-8 and TRBJ1-1, with D perhaps matching TRBD1 (5 bases). V was pared by 1 base and J by 0 bases, with 12 bases between. Germline CDR1 is SGHVS and CDR2 is FQNEAQ. CDR3 length: 16 residues. CDR3 nucleotides: TGTGCCAGCAGCTTAGACAGGTACCCGATGAACACTGAAGCTTTCTTT. It specifies CASSLDRYPMNTEAFF.

This clonotype has a count of ten or more. The gene calls are TRBV7-2 and TRBJ2-3; no clear D. Germline CDR1 is SGHTA and CDR2 is FQGNSA. There are 15 residues in the CDR3. Between the trimmed V and J ends, which lost 1 base and 2 bases, there was a span of 10 bases. The CDR3 sequence is CASSLDGMITDTQYF. The CDR3 DNA follows: TGTGCCAGCAGCTTAGATGGAATGATCACAGATACGCAGTATTTT.

This clonotype was counted between two and nine times. This sequence joins TRBV5-1 and TRBJ1-1; 7 bases map to TRBD1. The CDR3 spans 14 residues. CDR1 is SGHRS and CDR2 is YFSETQ in the germline V gene. Trimming took 4 bases from V and 5 from J; bases not matched to a gene: 8. CDR3 region: CASSNTQGLTEAFF. CDR3 nucleotides: TGCGCCAGCAGCAATACACAGGGGTTGACTGAAGCTTTCTTT.

This chain's CDR3 is CATSVPGLGLYEQYF. CDR3 nucleotides: TGTGCCACCAGCGTACCGGGACTAGGGTTATACGAGCAGTACTTC. The chain recombines TRBV15 with TRBJ2-7; 8 bases align to TRBD2. V was pared by 5 bases and J by 4 bases, with 10 bases of the junction left unmatched. Germline V gives CDR1 LNHNV, CDR2 YYDKDF (reference sequence). This CDR3 has 15 amino acids.